One sample yielded the 7 T cell receptor beta chains listed below, sequenced in a study of shared clonotypes between healthy human individuals. Sequencing was performed with immunoSEQ multiplex PCR; in TCRdb, only in-frame clones are kept and a portion is missing. The sample has about 560,000 clones; around three quarters are singletons. Sequenced material: PBMCs. These receptors were collected from a woman in her forties in good health. Some clones in this sample may be carry-over from other donors' samples.

The table lists this clone with many counts. The chain couples TRBV30 to TRBJ1-2; D is ambiguous. CDR3 length equals 12 residues. Germline V gene lookup returns CDR1 GTSNPN and CDR2 SVGIG (reference sequence). Trimming stripped 2 bases from V and 13 bases from J, with 17 bases between. The CDR3 loop reads CAWSLLMAGLTF. DNA of the CDR3: TGTGCCTGGAGTTTACTTATGGCAGGCCTCACCTTC.

The chain combines TRBV28 with TRBJ2-2, with D perhaps TRBD2 (7 bases). V was shortened by 1 base and J by 2 bases, with 14 bases between the two germline ends. CDR1 is MDHEN, CDR2 SYDVKM, per germline. This CDR3 spans 17 amino acids. DNA of the CDR3: TGTGCCAGCAGTTTATCGGGGGGCAGCCCCAACACCGGGGAGCTGTTTTTT. Encoded protein: CASSLSGGSPNTGELFF.

The V gene is TRBV5-4, the J gene TRBJ2-7; TRBD1 or TRBD2 may be the D gene (5 bases each). The germline V gene has CDR1 SGHNT and CDR2 YYREEE (reference sequence). The CDR3 spans 17 residues. Trimming left V 4 bases short and J 1 base short, with 21 bases between. CDR3 region: CASSLPPGAGRSYEQYF. The CDR3 DNA sequence: TGTGCCAGCAGCCTACCCCCCGGGGCAGGGCGGTCCTACGAGCAGTACTTC.

The chain links TRBV7-2 to TRBJ2-7; D possibly matches TRBD1 or TRBD2 (5 bases each). Between the trimmed V and J ends, which lost 1 base and 4 bases, there was a span of 14 bases. The V gene's germline CDR1 is SGHTA and CDR2 FQGNSA. CDR3 length equals 15 residues. CDR3 sequence reads: CASSLVLGVSYEQYF. DNA for the CDR3: TGTGCCAGCAGCTTAGTACTAGGGGTTTCGTACGAGCAGTACTTC.

This chain connects TRBV19 to TRBJ1-2; 12 bases are a match to TRBD1. Germline CDR1 reads LNHDA; CDR2 reads SQIVND (reference sequence). V lost 9 bases to trimming and J lost 2 bases; unmatched junction nucleotides: 7. The CDR3 is made up of 15 amino acids. The CDR3 loop reads CASVGTGGDNYGYTF. The CDR3 DNA sequence: TGTGCCAGCGTTGGGACAGGGGGCGACAACTATGGCTACACCTTC. Drawing the rest from reference TRBV19 and TRBJ1-2, the complete variable domain is DGGITQSPKYLFRKEGQNVTLSCEQNLNHDAMYWYRQDPGQGLRLIYYSQIVNDFQKGDIAEGYSVSREKKESFPLTVTSAQKNPTAFYLCASVGTGGDNYGYTFGSGTRLTVV.

Remarks on this clone: A much bigger clone sits one base away, suggesting this may be a read error. The sample holds other DNA sequences that translate to the same CDR3. The chain links TRBV5-1 to TRBJ2-5; no clear D. Trimming pared 0 bases from V and 5 bases from J, leaving 2 bases between. There are 11 residues in the CDR3. Germline CDR1 reads SGHRS; CDR2 reads YFSETQ. The CDR3 reads CASSLDETQYF. The CDR3 nucleotides are TGCGCCAGCAGCTTGGACGAGACCCAGTACTTC. Supplemented by reference TRBV5-1 and TRBJ2-5, the full variable domain reads KAGVTQTPRYLIKTRGQQVTLSCSPISGHRSVSWYQQTPGQGLQFLFEYFSETQRNKGNFPGRFSGRQFSNSRSEMNVSTLELGDSALYLCASSLDETQYFGPGTRLLVL.

Details on this clone: Other DNA variants within this sample encode the same CDR3. The chain joins TRBV29-1 to TRBJ1-2, with TRBD1 matching 7 bases. V lost 4 bases and J lost 4; bases outside the gene matches: 9. The CDR3 runs 14 residues. CDR1 is SQVTM, CDR2 ANQGSEA, per germline. This CDR3 reads CSVGVDRIGYGYTF. The CDR3 DNA reads as TGCAGCGTTGGGGTGGACAGGATTGGCTATGGCTACACCTTC.